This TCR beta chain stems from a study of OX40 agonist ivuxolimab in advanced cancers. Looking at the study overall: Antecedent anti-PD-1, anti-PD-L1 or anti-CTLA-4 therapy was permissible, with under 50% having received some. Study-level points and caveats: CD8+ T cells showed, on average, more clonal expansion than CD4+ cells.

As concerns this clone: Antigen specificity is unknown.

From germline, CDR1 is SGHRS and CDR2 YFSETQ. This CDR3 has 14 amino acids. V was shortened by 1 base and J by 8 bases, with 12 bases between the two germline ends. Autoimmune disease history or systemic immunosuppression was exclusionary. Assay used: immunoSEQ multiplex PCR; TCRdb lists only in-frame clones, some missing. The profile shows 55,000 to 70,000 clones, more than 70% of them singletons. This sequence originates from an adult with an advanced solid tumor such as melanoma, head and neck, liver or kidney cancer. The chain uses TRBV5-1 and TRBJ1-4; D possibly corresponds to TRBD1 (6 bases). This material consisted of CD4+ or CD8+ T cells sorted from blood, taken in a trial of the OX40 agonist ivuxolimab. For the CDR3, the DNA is TGCGCCAGCAGCTTGTCCAGGGGTGAAGAAAAACTGTTTTTT. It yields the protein CASSLSRGEEKLFF.